A selection of T cell receptor beta chains follows, all from one sample in a study of blood T cells in healthy people across ages. TCRdb reprocessed the 5' RACE reads via MiXCR and lists one record per CDR3 protein. In the table there are roughly 860,000 distinct CDR3 sequences, about 62% of which are singletons. The sequenced sample was blood. These receptors all come from a young man in good health. Both conserved end residues are part of each CDR3. The D gene is left open where the match is weak. The listing skips clone size in some rows; elsewhere it reads once, few, many or a size class.

j_call v_call d_call clone_size cdr3_nt cdr3_aa
TRBJ2-7 TRBV20-1 TRBD1 . TGCAGTGCTAGAGGTCAGAGTGATGGGACAGAGGCCAGCGAGCAGTACTTC CSARGQSDGTEASEQYF
TRBJ2-7 TRBV4-3 . . TGCGCCAGCAGCCAAGACCCGTCGGGGGCTCGGGACAATGAGCAGTACTTC CASSQDPSGARDNEQYF
TRBJ1-2 TRBV7-9 TRBD1 few TGTGCCAGCAGCCCTAGGTATCCGGGACAGGGTTTCGACTATGGCTACACCTTC CASSPRYPGQGFDYGYTF
TRBJ2-1 TRBV6-5 . . TGTGCCAGCAGCCCACAAGGGCTGGGTGAGCAGTTCTTC CASSPQGLGEQFF
TRBJ2-5 TRBV15 . . TGTGCCACCAGCAGAGATCCACAGGCTTGGTTGACCCAGTACTTC CATSRDPQAWLTQYF
TRBJ1-2 TRBV4-3 . . TGCGCCAGCAGCCGAGGCGTGACGCTCTATGGCTACACCTTC CASSRGVTLYGYTF
TRBJ1-6 TRBV28 . . TGTGCCAGTGGACATCAAGTACCCCTCCACTTT CASGHQVPLHF
TRBJ1-6 TRBV7-2 . . TGTGCCAGCAGGGAAAGATCCAACTCCTATAATTCACCCCTCCACTTT CASRERSNSYNSPLHF
TRBJ2-3 TRBV5-6 . few TGTGCCAGCACCTACGCCCGCACAGATACGCAGTATTTT CASTYARTDTQYF
TRBJ2-6 TRBV12-3/TRBV12-4 . . TGTGCCAGCACCCAAGCCAGGGCCGGGGCCAACGTCCTGACTTTC CASTQARAGANVLTF
TRBJ1-1 TRBV4-3 . . TGCGCCAGCAGCCAGTATGGGGCCTACACTGAAGCTTTCTTT CASSQYGAYTEAFF
TRBJ2-3 TRBV7-2 . . TGTGCCAGCAGCTCGGGGGGCCAGGTCACAGATACGCAGTATTTT CASSSGGQVTDTQYF
TRBJ1-5 TRBV7-9 TRBD1 . TGTGCCAGCAGCTTAGAAGACAGGGCCAATCAGCCCCAGCATTTT CASSLEDRANQPQHF
TRBJ2-7 TRBV6-6 . . TGTGCCAGCAGTTACTCCCTCAACAGCTTCGGCTACGAGCAGTACTTC CASSYSLNSFGYEQYF
TRBJ2-3 TRBV12-3/TRBV12-4 . . TGTGCCAGCAGTTTAAGTATGCTCGGGGCGGCGGGGATCAGCACAGATACGCAGTATTTT CASSLSMLGAAGISTDTQYF
TRBJ1-2 TRBV5-6 . . TGTGCCAGCAGCTTGGGGGACGAAGATGGCTACACCTTC CASSLGDEDGYTF
TRBJ2-3 TRBV7-2 TRBD2 . TGTGCCAGCAGCTCGATTAGCGGGGGGGCCTCTGATACGCAGTATTTT CASSSISGGASDTQYF
TRBJ2-3 TRBV20-1 . . TGCAGTGCAGGACCTCGGGATACGCAGTATTTT CSAGPRDTQYF
TRBJ1-5 TRBV20-1 . . TGCAGTGCTAGATCGGGGGTGCGTCAGCCCCAGCATTTT CSARSGVRQPQHF
TRBJ2-7 TRBV3-1 . . TGTGCCAGCAGCCAAAATGACGTTTCCTACGAGCAGTACTTC CASSQNDVSYEQYF
TRBJ2-7 TRBV7-2 . . TGTGCCAGCAGCTTAGGGGAGGGGGTCTACGAGCAGTACTTC CASSLGEGVYEQYF
TRBJ2-7 TRBV27 TRBD1 . TGTGCCAGCAGTTTAGCGACAGGGGTTTCCTACGAGCAGTACTTC CASSLATGVSYEQYF
TRBJ1-2 TRBV20-1 . . TGCAGTGCTAGAGACTACTCACGAACTAACTATGGCTACACCTTC CSARDYSRTNYGYTF
TRBJ2-3 TRBV12-3/TRBV12-4 . . TGTGCCAGCAGTACCCCTAGAACTGGCACAGATACGCAGTATTTT CASSTPRTGTDTQYF
TRBJ2-7 TRBV20-1 TRBD2 . TGCAGTGCGTGGACTAGCGGGACCTCCGAGCAGTACTTC CSAWTSGTSEQYF
TRBJ2-7 TRBV2 . few TGTGCCAGCAGTGAAAGCCGCTACGAGCAGTACTTC CASSESRYEQYF
TRBJ1-2 TRBV12-3/TRBV12-4 . . TGTGCCAGCAGTCCAGTGGGGAGGAATGGTGGCTACACCTTC CASSPVGRNGGYTF
TRBJ1-2 TRBV28 . . TGTGCCAGCAGCTCCCTTGCAGCTTATGGCTACACCTTC CASSSLAAYGYTF
TRBJ2-5 TRBV18 TRBD2 . TGTGCCAGCTCACAACGGACTAGCGTTCAAAAAGAAGGAGAGACCCAGTACTTC CASSQRTSVQKEGETQYF
TRBJ2-3 TRBV12-3/TRBV12-4 . . TGTGCCAGCAGGGTCGGAGCGTCCGCAGATACGGAGTATTTT CASRVGASADTEYF
TRBJ2-3 TRBV9 TRBD2 . TGTGCCAGCAGCACCCCAACTAGCGGGGGGACAGATACGCAGTATTTT CASSTPTSGGTDTQYF
TRBJ2-5 TRBV4-1 TRBD2 . TGCGCCAGCAGCCCCGGACTAGCGGAACAGTACTTC CASSPGLAEQYF
TRBJ2-7 TRBV9 . few TGTGCCAGCAGCGGGAGGGATACTGCAATCAAGGGCGACGAGCAGTACTTC CASSGRDTAIKGDEQYF
TRBJ1-5 TRBV3-1 . many TGTGCCAGCAGCCAAGAGCGGGCAGGTGATCAGCCCCAGCATTTT CASSQERAGDQPQHF
TRBJ2-7 TRBV25-1 . . TGTGCCAGCAGTGATCGACACTCGAGCGTTGCTTACGAGCAGTACTTC CASSDRHSSVAYEQYF
TRBJ1-2 TRBV7-2 TRBD1 once TGTGCCAGCAGCTTGGTCGAGGGGGCACGAGGCTACACCTTC CASSLVEGARGYTF
TRBJ2-5 TRBV20-1 TRBD2 . TGCAGTGCTTCCTTAGGGACTAGCACAGTTGGTGAGACCCAGTACTTC CSASLGTSTVGETQYF
TRBJ2-7 TRBV29-1 . . TGCAGCGTTGAAGTACACCCGGCGGGACAGTCCCCCTACGAGCAGTACTTC CSVEVHPAGQSPYEQYF
TRBJ2-7 TRBV20-1 TRBD2 few TGCAGTGCTAGAGATCCGGGGGGGACGGGGAACGAGCAGTACTTC CSARDPGGTGNEQYF
TRBJ2-7 TRBV29-1 TRBD1 . TGCAGCGTTGAAGTAGGCAGGGGGTACGAGCAGTACTTC CSVEVGRGYEQYF
TRBJ2-7 TRBV6-6 TRBD2 . TGTGCCAGCAGTTACAAGGAGGGCTCGGGGGGAGAGCAGTACTTC CASSYKEGSGGEQYF
TRBJ2-7 TRBV25-1 . . TGTGCCAGCAGTGAGAGCTCCTACGAGCAGTACTTC CASSESSYEQYF
TRBJ2-7 TRBV29-1 TRBD1 . TGCAGTGTTGAGCTCACAGGGGGATACGAGCAGTACTTC CSVELTGGYEQYF
TRBJ2-5 TRBV29-1 . few TGCAGCGTTGGGCTATGGCAAGAGACCCAGTACTTC CSVGLWQETQYF
TRBJ2-7 TRBV9 . . TGTGCCAGCAGCGTAGAAGGGTTCCCCTACGAGCAGTACTTC CASSVEGFPYEQYF
TRBJ2-5 TRBV9 TRBD2 . TGTGCCAGCAGCGTAGTCGGGGGGGCCTGGGAGACCCAGTACTTC CASSVVGGAWETQYF
TRBJ2-1 TRBV7-9 . . TGTGCCAGCAGCGGAACAGAAAATGAGCAGTTCTTC CASSGTENEQFF
TRBJ2-5 TRBV9 . once TGTGCCAGCAGCGGCGGGGAAAGAGAGACCCAGTACTTC CASSGGERETQYF
TRBJ2-1 TRBV20-1 TRBD2 . TGCAGTGCTAGCCTTCTAGCGGGGGCGAACAATGAGCAGTTCTTC CSASLLAGANNEQFF
TRBJ1-2 TRBV20-1 . . TGCAGTGCTAGAGGCGGGGTTAAAGGCTATGGCTACACCTTC CSARGGVKGYGYTF
TRBJ2-7 TRBV3-1 TRBD2 . TGTGCCAGCAGCCAAGTAGCGGGGGTTATCTACGAGCAGTACTTC CASSQVAGVIYEQYF
TRBJ2-7 TRBV11-1 . once TGTGCCAGCAGCCCTGACGGGACCGCTTATCAGTACTTC CASSPDGTAYQYF
TRBJ1-2 TRBV20-1 . . TGCAGTGCTACCGATAACTATGGCTACACCTTC CSATDNYGYTF
TRBJ2-5 TRBV9 TRBD2 . TGTGCCAGCAGCGCGAGACGCGGGGAGGGTGAGACCCAGTACTTC CASSARRGEGETQYF
TRBJ2-1 TRBV3-1 . . TGTGCCAGCAGCCAAGATTCTGGGCAGGACTACAATGAGCAGTTCTTC CASSQDSGQDYNEQFF
TRBJ2-7 TRBV7-2 TRBD2 once TGTGCCAGCAGCTCAATTCTAGCGGGGGGGCTAGGCGAGCAGTACTTC CASSSILAGGLGEQYF
TRBJ2-7 TRBV3-1 TRBD1 many TGTGCCAGCAGCCCGAGAGCAGGGGGCACCTACGAGCAGTACTTC CASSPRAGGTYEQYF
TRBJ1-4 TRBV20-1 . . TGCAGTGCTGGCCGCGGTTATGAAAAACTGTTTTTT CSAGRGYEKLFF
TRBJ2-6 TRBV2 TRBD1 many TGTGCCAAAATGAAGACACCCGGGACAGGGGTTGCTGGGGCCAACGTCCTGACTTTC CAKMKTPGTGVAGANVLTF
TRBJ2-1 TRBV27 . . TGTGCCAGCAGTTCCCAAGCAGGGTGGAATGAGCAGTTCTTC CASSSQAGWNEQFF